This T cell receptor (beta chain) is drawn from a study of control samples from healthy donors and cancer patients (dated by TCRdb to the early 2020s). With regard to this clone: Its antigen has not been determined. No much larger clone is present one base from it, and per-base qualities are unavailable.

The germline V gene (reference sequence) supplies CDR1 LNHDA and CDR2 SQIVND. The cysteine opens and the phenylalanine closes a CDR3 of 18 amino acids. Kept here is only the CDR3 DNA, which spans 54 bases and is read in frame from base 1. The junction shows trimming of 3 bases on V and 4 bases on J, and the gene matches do not reach 15 bases of it. Preparation of the library involved the immunoSEQ multiplex PCR assay. TCRdb carries this immuneACCESS record with in-frame sequences only. Its versions omit some clonotypes, under half of them owing to an unresolved V gene in the studies checked, with the rest unexplained. For this sample the table gives around 150,000 clones, of which nearly 96% were detected only once. Over 1% of the sample belongs to the ten largest clones.

The receptor comes from a woman in her thirties in good health. The rearrangement joined TRBV19 to TRBJ1-1; 9 bases in the junction line up with TRBD1. Sequencing input: blood. The CDR3 is CASSIPPAHRGQSTEAFF. At the DNA level, the sequence is TGTGCCAGTAGTATCCCCCCCGCACACAGGGGGCAGAGCACTGAAGCTTTCTTT.